What follows are 30 T cell receptor beta chains derived from one specimen sequenced in a study of shared T cell receptors in the human thymus. The assay was immunoSEQ multiplex PCR, and TCRdb's table has in-frame clones only and misses some. The sample has 600,000 or so clones, about 89% seen once; the top ten hold about 0.0094%. These same records also appear under a second study, on human thymus T cells.

What was sequenced was thymocytes. The receptors were sampled from a boy younger than two with a congenital heart defect.

The chain uses TRBV7-2 and TRBJ2-3, with 7 positions matching TRBD1. Germline CDR1 reads SGHTA; CDR2 reads FQGNSA. The CDR3 covers 15 residues. J gave up 6 bases and V 1 base, and 7 bases lay outside the gene matches. CDR3 sequence: CASSLERQGKDTQYF. Here the CDR3 DNA reads TGTGCCAGCAGCTTAGAGAGACAGGGCAAGGATACGCAGTATTTT. The whole variable domain, filled in from reference TRBV7-2 and TRBJ2-3, reads GAGVSQSPSNKVTEKGKDVELRCDPISGHTALYWYRQSLGQGLEFLIYFQGNSAPDKSGLPSDRFSAERTGGSVSTLTIQRTQQEDSAVYLCASSLERQGKDTQYFGPGTRLTVL.

As for this clone: Other nucleotide sequences in the sample specify the same CDR3. This chain joins TRBV11-2 and TRBJ1-6, with 9 positions matching TRBD1. The junction had 2 bases not matched to a gene; V was cut back by 5 bases and J by 6 bases. The germline V gene encodes CDR1 SGHAT and CDR2 FQNNGV. The CDR3 covers 14 residues. CDR3: CASSLDRGNSPLHF. The CDR3, as DNA: TGTGCCAGCAGCCTGGACAGGGGTAATTCACCCCTCCACTTT.

The J gene is TRBJ2-7, the V gene TRBV5-4; 7 bases fit TRBD2. Germline loops: CDR1 SGHNT, CDR2 YYREEE (reference sequence). V lost 2 bases and J lost 6; bases outside the gene matches: 5. This CDR3 has 13 amino acids. CDR3 nucleotides: TGTGCCAGCAGCTTCCTCAGGGAGGGCGAGCAGTACTTC. This gives the protein CASSFLREGEQYF.

The V gene is TRBV6-5, the J gene TRBJ2-1; D may be TRBD1 (6 bases). Germline-derived CDR1 and CDR2 are MNHEY and SVGAGI. This CDR3 contains 15 residues. V was shortened by 6 bases and J by 5 bases, with 17 bases between the two germline ends. The CDR3 nucleotides are TGTGCCAGCAGGCCCCCCGGGACACCAAACAATGAGCAGTTCTTC. This codes for CASRPPGTPNNEQFF.

The DNA for the CDR3 is TGTGCCATCCTCGGCGGGACAGCGTATGGCTACACCTTC. This encodes CAILGGTAYGYTF. This chain uses TRBV10-3 with TRBJ1-2, with 7 bases matching TRBD1. The CDR3 length is 13 residues. V shed 8 bases, J shed 5 bases, and the junction held 8 bases outside the gene matches. The germline CDR1 and CDR2 sequences are ENHRY and SYGVKD.

This chain joins TRBV7-9 and TRBJ2-3; 8 nucleotides match TRBD2. Trimming took 4 bases from V and 3 from J; bases not matched to a gene: 6. From germline, CDR1 is SEHNR and CDR2 FQNEAQ (reference sequence). The CDR3 has 15 amino acids. The CDR3 loop reads CASSWERERTDTQYF. CDR3 coding DNA: TGTGCCAGCAGCTGGGAGCGGGAGAGAACAGATACGCAGTATTTT.

The chain couples TRBV6-6 to TRBJ2-7; possibly TRBD1 for D (6 bases). V was shortened by 7 bases and J by 3 bases, with 10 bases between the two germline ends. Germline V gene lookup returns CDR1 MNHNY and CDR2 SVGAGI (reference sequence). There are 12 residues in the CDR3. Here the CDR3 DNA reads TGTGCCAGCACCTTACAGGGCTACGAGCAGTACTTC. Protein product: CASTLQGYEQYF.

The chain joins TRBV7-4 to TRBJ1-1, with 8 nucleotides matching TRBD1. Trimming removed 5 bases from V and 7 bases from J; junction bases left unmatched: 9. CDR1 is SGHVT and CDR2 is SQSDAQ in the germline V gene. This CDR3 is built from 14 residues. In nucleotides, the CDR3 is TGTGCCAGCAGCCGGCAGGGGGCGCAAGGTGAAGCTTTCTTT. Encoded protein: CASSRQGAQGEAFF.

V gene TRBV28 combines with J gene TRBJ2-7; tentatively, D is TRBD2 (5 bases). V was shortened by 0 bases and J by 1 base, with 19 bases between the two germline ends. Germline CDR1 is MDHEN and CDR2 is SYDVKM. The CDR3 is 18 amino acids. CDR3 in amino acids: CASSLCPPGKGASYEQYF. CDR3 in DNA: TGTGCCAGCAGTTTATGTCCCCCGGGGAAAGGCGCTTCCTACGAGCAGTACTTC. The full variable domain, rest sourced from reference TRBV28 and TRBJ2-7, is DVKVTQSSRYLVKRTGEKVFLECVQDMDHENMFWYRQDPGLGLRLIYFSYDVKMKEKGDIPEGYSVSREKKERFSLILESASTNQTSMYLCASSLCPPGKGASYEQYFGPGTRLTVT.

V usage is TRBV7-3 and J usage is TRBJ2-1; TRBD2 aligns across 11 bases. The junction had 14 bases not matched to a gene; V was cut back by 5 bases and J by 8 bases. The length of the CDR3 is 17 residues. Germline CDR1 SGHTA, CDR2 FQGTGA. The CDR3 DNA reads TGTGCCAGCAGCCCTATAGCGGGGGGGCCAGTTTATGATGAGCAGTTCTTC. Translation gives CASSPIAGGPVYDEQFF.

Only one count was recorded for this clone. V usage is TRBV13 and J usage is TRBJ2-3; 8 bases match TRBD2. Unmatched junction bases numbered 10, after V lost 5 bases and J lost 0 bases. This CDR3 is built from 17 residues. Germline CDR1 reads PRHDT; CDR2 reads FYEKMQ (reference sequence). Here the CDR3 reads CASSLFGGVQSTDTQYF. The CDR3 bases are TGTGCCAGCAGCCTCTTCGGGGGGGTCCAAAGCACAGATACGCAGTATTTT.

The CDR3 DNA reads as TGTGCCTGGACCGAGACTAGCCCAAAGAGCTCCTACAATGAGCAGTTCTTC. Translating gives CAWTETSPKSSYNEQFF. The chain links TRBV30 to TRBJ2-1; 7 nucleotides match TRBD2. Trimming took 4 bases from V and 0 from J; bases not matched to a gene: 12. CDR1 is GTSNPN, CDR2 SVGIG, per germline (reference sequence). The CDR3 contains 17 residues.

This clone occurred a few times. J is TRBJ1-5 and V is TRBV28; TRBD1 matches at 8 bases. Looked up from germline, CDR1 is MDHEN and CDR2 is SYDVKM. J gave up 0 bases and V 6 bases, and 7 bases lay outside the gene matches. The CDR3 runs 16 residues. The CDR3 loop reads CASSRDRGPSNQPQHF. CDR3 nucleotide sequence: TGTGCCAGCAGCCGAGACAGGGGCCCTAGCAATCAGCCCCAGCATTTT. The full variable domain, in which reference TRBV28 and TRBJ1-5 provide the parts outside the CDR3, is DVKVTQSSRYLVKRTGEKVFLECVQDMDHENMFWYRQDPGLGLRLIYFSYDVKMKEKGDIPEGYSVSREKKERFSLILESASTNQTSMYLCASSRDRGPSNQPQHFGDGTRLSIL.

J is TRBJ2-7 and V is TRBV5-4; weak D call: TRBD1 (6 bases). Germline V gene data show CDR1 as SGHNT and CDR2 as YYREEE (reference sequence). This CDR3 is built from 15 residues. V was shortened by 5 bases and J by 2 bases, with 17 bases between the two germline ends. The CDR3 coding sequence is TGTGCCAGCAGGCCACAACCGGACAGAACCTACGAGCAGTACTTC. Amino acids: CASRPQPDRTYEQYF. The variable domain in full, with the rest retrieved from reference TRBV5-4 and TRBJ2-7, is ETGVTQSPTHLIKTRGQQVTLRCSSQSGHNTVSWYQQALGQGPQFIFQYYREEENGRGNFPPRFSGLQFPNYSSELNVNALELDDSALYLCASRPQPDRTYEQYFGPGTRLTVT.

This clone was detected a few times. This chain joins TRBV19 and TRBJ2-3; a possible D gene is TRBD2 (5 bases). CDR1 and CDR2 (germline): LNHDA, SQIVND (reference sequence). V was shortened by 3 bases and J by 2 bases, with 9 bases between the two germline ends. CDR3 length: 14 residues. The CDR3 sequence is CASSIPGNTDTQYF. The CDR3 DNA sequence: TGTGCCAGTAGTATTCCCGGGAACACAGATACGCAGTATTTT.

This chain's CDR3 is CASSVTGGNQPQHF. For the CDR3, the DNA is TGCGCCAGCAGTGTGACAGGTGGGAATCAGCCCCAGCATTTT. This chain connects TRBV5-1 to TRBJ1-5; a possible D gene is TRBD1 (6 bases). CDR1 and CDR2 (germline): SGHRS, YFSETQ. V was clipped by 5 bases and J by 4 bases, with 13 bases between them. The CDR3 runs 14 residues.

This chain joins TRBV5-1 and TRBJ1-2; TRBD1 matches at 7 bases. With 0 bases clipped from V and 3 bases from J, the junction kept 5 bases outside the gene matches. This CDR3 is 15 amino acids long. Germline CDR1 is SGHRS and CDR2 is YFSETQ. The CDR3 DNA reads as TGCGCCAGCAGCTTGGAGTTCGGGACAGACTATGGCTACACCTTC. This translates into CASSLEFGTDYGYTF.

This rearrangement joins TRBV21-1 to TRBJ1-5; the table's D call TRBD1 went unverified against the DNA. TRBV21-1 is shown as a pseudogene. CDR3 size: 19 residues. CDR3 bases: TGTGCCAGCAGCGAGCCATCGGGACAGAAGGGATATAGCAATCAGCCCCAGCATTTT. Translation: CASSEPSGQKGYSNQPQHF.

V is TRBV4-1 and J is TRBJ2-3, with TRBD2 identical over 7 bases. With 0 bases clipped from V and 2 bases from J, the junction kept 5 bases outside the gene matches. The CDR3 has 16 residues. Germline CDR1 MGHRA, CDR2 YSYEKL. The CDR3 is CASSQEASGNTDTQYF. DNA for the CDR3: TGCGCCAGCAGCCAAGAGGCGAGCGGGAACACAGATACGCAGTATTTT.

This chain uses TRBV11-2 with TRBJ2-7, with D maybe TRBD2 (5 bases). Germline V CDR1 and CDR2: SGHAT, FQNNGV. This CDR3 is built from 11 residues. Trimming removed 5 bases at V and 6 bases at J, with 8 bases between. The CDR3: CASSTSREQYF. CDR3 bases: TGTGCCAGCAGCACTAGTCGCGAGCAGTACTTC.

The CDR3 DNA follows: TGTGCCACCGTTGGCCGGGAGTGGGAATACGAGCAGTACTTC. Amino acids: CATVGREWEYEQYF. The chain has TRBV28 and TRBJ2-7; D might be TRBD2 (6 bases). CDR1 and CDR2 from the germline V gene are MDHEN and SYDVKM. This CDR3 has 14 amino acids. The V and J ends lost 10 bases and 4 bases respectively, with 20 bases between them. The variable domain in full, completed from reference TRBV28 and TRBJ2-7, reads DVKVTQSSRYLVKRTGEKVFLECVQDMDHENMFWYRQDPGLGLRLIYFSYDVKMKEKGDIPEGYSVSREKKERFSLILESASTNQTSMYLCATVGREWEYEQYFGPGTRLTVT.

This chain joins TRBV14 and TRBJ2-1, with D unresolved. Germline V gene lookup returns CDR1 SGHDN and CDR2 FVKESK. The CDR3 sequence is 16 residues long. Deletions cut 1 base from V and 6 bases from J, with 16 bases between. Here the CDR3 reads CASSQGFSVFGNEQFF. DNA of the CDR3: TGTGCCAGCAGCCAAGGTTTCTCAGTATTTGGCAATGAGCAGTTCTTC.

V and J are TRBV7-6 and TRBJ2-7; D is unresolved. Trimming stripped 1 base from V and 8 bases from J, with 12 bases between. The CDR3 loop spans 13 amino acids. Germline-derived CDR1 and CDR2 are SGHVS and FNYEAQ. The CDR3 is CASSLDPRNKQYF. CDR3 bases: TGTGCCAGCAGCTTAGATCCCCGTAACAAGCAGTACTTC.

The chain has TRBV7-2 and TRBJ2-1; 8 bases are shared with TRBD1. V was pared by 5 bases and J by 9 bases, with 6 bases of the junction left unmatched. Germline lookup yields CDR1 SGHTA and CDR2 FQGNSA. This CDR3 is 13 amino acids long. CDR3 amino acids: CASSEDRVGEQFF. CDR3 DNA: TGTGCCAGCAGCGAGGACAGGGTCGGTGAGCAGTTCTTC.

V is TRBV6-1 and J is TRBJ2-4; 8 bases are shared with TRBD1. CDR3 length equals 14 residues. The V gene's germline CDR1 is MNHNS and CDR2 SASEGT. Losses at the gene ends were 6 bases for V and 4 bases for J; bases not matched to a gene: 5. CDR3 residues: CASRVDRGKNIQYF. The CDR3, as DNA: TGTGCCAGCAGGGTCGACAGGGGTAAAAACATTCAGTACTTC.

This chain joins TRBV12-5 and TRBJ1-4, with 9 bases matching TRBD1. The CDR3 consists of 16 residues. J gave up 3 bases and V 1 base, and 3 bases lay outside the gene matches. Germline lookup yields CDR1 LGHNT and CDR2 FRNRAP. The CDR3 protein is CASGLEDRGANEKLFF. The CDR3 coding sequence is TGTGCTAGTGGTTTGGAGGACAGGGGAGCTAATGAAAAACTGTTTTTT.

The genes are TRBV6-5 and TRBJ1-2; 12 bases map to TRBD1. Germline V gene lookup returns CDR1 MNHEY and CDR2 SVGAGI. The V segment lost 2 bases and the J segment 4 bases; nucleotides outside the gene matches: 5. The CDR3 has 16 amino acids. The CDR3 DNA reads TGTGCCAGCAGTTACCAAGGGACAGGGGGCCCCTATGGCTACACCTTC. Translating gives CASSYQGTGGPYGYTF.

The chain employs TRBV6-1 and TRBJ2-2, with D uncertain. V lost 6 bases, J lost 0 bases, and 5 bases lay in between. Germline values: CDR1 MNHNS, CDR2 SASEGT. CDR3 length: 13 residues. This CDR3 is CASRAANTGELFF. Written as DNA, the CDR3 is TGTGCCAGCAGGGCAGCGAACACCGGGGAGCTGTTTTTT.

This clone has just one count. The V call is TRBV23-1, the J call TRBJ1-5; D is unresolved. TRBV23-1 is placed among ORFs of uncertain function. The V end lost 6 bases, the J end lost 3 bases, and 9 bases lay between the germline ends. The CDR3 contains 13 residues. The DNA for the CDR3 is TGCGCCAGCAGACAGTCCGACAATCAGCCCCAGCATTTT. Its protein product is CASRQSDNQPQHF.

The chain carries TRBV30 and TRBJ2-1, with TRBD1 matching 7 bases. Germline V gene data show CDR1 as GTSNPN and CDR2 as SVGIG (reference sequence). V was clipped by 7 bases and J by 4 bases; unmatched bases: 4. This CDR3 has 12 residues. CDR3 coding DNA: TGTGCCTACCAACAGGGGTACAATGAGCAGTTCTTC. It codes for CAYQQGYNEQFF.